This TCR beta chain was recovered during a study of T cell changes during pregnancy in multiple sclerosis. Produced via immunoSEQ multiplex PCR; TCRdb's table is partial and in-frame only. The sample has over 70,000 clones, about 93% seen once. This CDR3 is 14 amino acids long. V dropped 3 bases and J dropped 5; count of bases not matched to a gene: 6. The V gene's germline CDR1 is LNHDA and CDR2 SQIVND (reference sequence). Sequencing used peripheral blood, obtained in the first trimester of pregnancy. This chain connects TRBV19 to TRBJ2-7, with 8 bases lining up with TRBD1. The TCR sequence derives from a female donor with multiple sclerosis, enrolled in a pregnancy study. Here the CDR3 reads CASSMGDRGNEQYF. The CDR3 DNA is TGTGCCAGTAGTATGGGCGACAGGGGCAACGAGCAGTACTTC.